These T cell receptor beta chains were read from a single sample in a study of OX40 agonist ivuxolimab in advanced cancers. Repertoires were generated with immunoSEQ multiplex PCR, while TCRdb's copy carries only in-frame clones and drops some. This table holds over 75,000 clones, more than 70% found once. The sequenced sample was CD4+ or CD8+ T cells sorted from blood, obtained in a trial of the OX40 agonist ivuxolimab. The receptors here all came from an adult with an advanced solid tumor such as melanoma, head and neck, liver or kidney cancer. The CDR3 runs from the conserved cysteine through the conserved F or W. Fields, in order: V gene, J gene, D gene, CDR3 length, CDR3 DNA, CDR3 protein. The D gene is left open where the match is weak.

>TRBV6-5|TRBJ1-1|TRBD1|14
TGTGCCAGCAGTACCACAGGGGGGAACACTGAAGCTTTCTTT
CASSTTGGNTEAFF
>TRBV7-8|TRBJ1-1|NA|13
TGTGCCAGCAGCCCCGACTGGGGCACTGAAGCTTTCTTT
CASSPDWGTEAFF
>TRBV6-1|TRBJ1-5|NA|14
TGTGCCAGCAGTGGGGTGGGGGCAGGGCAGCCCCAGCATTTT
CASSGVGAGQPQHF
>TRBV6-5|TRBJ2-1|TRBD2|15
TGTGCCAGCAGTTATCGACTAGCGGGAACGTTACTCCAGTTCTTC
CASSYRLAGTLLQFF
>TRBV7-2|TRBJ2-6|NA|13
TGTGCCAGCAGCTTAGCTGGGGCCAACGTCCTGACTTTC
CASSLAGANVLTF
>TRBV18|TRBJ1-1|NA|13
TGTGCCAGCTCACCAGCACAGAACACTGAAGCTTTCTTT
CASSPAQNTEAFF
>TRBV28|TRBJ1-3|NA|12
TGTGCCAGCCGGGGGAATGGAAACACCATATATTTT
CASRGNGNTIYF
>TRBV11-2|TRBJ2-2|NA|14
TGTGCCAGCAGCTTAGTCCCCCGGGGCGGGGAGCTGTTTTTT
CASSLVPRGGELFF
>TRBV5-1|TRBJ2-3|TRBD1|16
TGCGCCAGCACAAGGGAGGACAGGGGGCGTGAAGATACGCAGTATTTT
CASTREDRGREDTQYF
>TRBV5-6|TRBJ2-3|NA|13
TGTGCCAGCAGCTTTCAAGTCACAGATACGCAGTATTTT
CASSFQVTDTQYF
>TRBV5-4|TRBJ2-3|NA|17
TGTGCCAGCAGCTTGAGAGGCAGGCGTTCTAGCACAGATACGCAGTATTTT
CASSLRGRRSSTDTQYF